Given below is one T cell receptor (beta chain) in context. Its cognate antigen is unknown. Trimming left V 5 bases short and J 4 bases short, with 18 bases between. CDR1 is SGHVS, CDR2 FQNEAQ, per germline. The CDR3 length is 16 residues. The source of the sample is a study of shared clonotypes between healthy human individuals. Whole-study context: Researchers assigned three CD4 naive, three CD4 memory, two CD8 naive and one CD8 memory plate to each donor. Study conclusions and caveats: Researchers found naive subsets generally carried larger estimated richness than memory subsets. At large depth, rarefaction still showed sorted-subset sequencing to be incomplete. When compared with the clonotypes that were shared by all four sorted-subset donors, the non-shared clonotypes turned out to have lower generation probabilities.

Sequencing was performed with immunoSEQ multiplex PCR; in TCRdb, only in-frame clones are kept and a portion is missing. The sample consists of nearly 1 million clones, approximately 76% of them appearing once. The rearrangement uses TRBV7-8 and TRBJ1-3; TRBD1 is a possible D gene (6 bases). Sequenced: memory CD4+ T cells sorted from blood. Regarding subset: CD45RA-negative fraction. This clonotype was obtained from a young man in good health. The CDR3 sequence is CASSPRGKGQGNTIYF. DNA for the CDR3: TGTGCCAGCAGCCCTCGTGGGAAGGGACAAGGAAACACCATATATTTT. The full variable domain, rest sourced from reference TRBV7-8 and TRBJ1-3, is GAGVSQSPRYKVAKRGQDVALRCDPISGHVSLFWYQQALGQGPEFLTYFQNEAQLDKSGLPSDRFFAERPEGSVSTLKIQRTQQEDSAVYLCASSPRGKGQGNTIYFGEGSWLTVV.